This T cell receptor (beta chain) was retrieved from a study of shared clonotypes between healthy human individuals. Study-wide findings and caveats: Clonotype sharing across donors was expected to vary with sequencing depth. Larger richness was generally estimated for naive than memory subsets.

The CDR3 sequence is 14 residues long. Germline trimming cut 6 bases from V and 3 bases from J; bases unmatched to any gene: 8. CDR1 and CDR2 (germline): KGHSH, LQKENI. With regard to this clone: Its cognate antigen is unknown.

Some clones are missing from TCRdb's copy, which holds only in-frame ones; the method was immunoSEQ multiplex PCR. This sample yields over a million clones, of which roughly 97% are seen a single time; over 1% belongs to the top ten. Sequencing used naive CD4+ T cells sorted from blood. Indicated subset: CD45RA+ positively selected. This TCR was sampled from a young man in good health. The V call is TRBV18, the J call TRBJ2-7; TRBD1 aligns across 7 bases. The CDR3: CASSDGTDRYEQYF. Here the CDR3 DNA reads TGTGCCAGCTCCGACGGGACAGACCGCTACGAGCAGTACTTC.